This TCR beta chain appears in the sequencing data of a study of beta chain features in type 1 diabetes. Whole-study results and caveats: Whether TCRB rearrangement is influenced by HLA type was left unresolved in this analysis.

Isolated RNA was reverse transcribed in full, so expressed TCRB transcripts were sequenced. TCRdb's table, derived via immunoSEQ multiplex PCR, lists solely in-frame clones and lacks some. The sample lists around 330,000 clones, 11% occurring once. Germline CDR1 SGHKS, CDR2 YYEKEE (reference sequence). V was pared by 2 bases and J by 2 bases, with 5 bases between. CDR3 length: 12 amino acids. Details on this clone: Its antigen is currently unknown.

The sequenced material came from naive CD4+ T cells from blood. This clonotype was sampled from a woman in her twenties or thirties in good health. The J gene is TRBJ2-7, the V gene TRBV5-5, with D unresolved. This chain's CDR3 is CASSFEPYEQYF. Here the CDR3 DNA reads TGTGCCAGCAGCTTCGAGCCCTACGAGCAGTACTTC.